The 10 T cell receptor beta chains below were found in one sample sequenced in a study of cytomegalovirus exposure and HLA in healthy donors. It was with 60 Vbeta and 13 Jbeta primers that the PCR ran. The assay was immunoSEQ multiplex PCR, and TCRdb's table has in-frame clones only and misses some. Among 130,000 to 150,000 clones listed, about 73% were seen once. Sequencing input: PBMCs. The receptors shown here come from a man in his forties in good health and CMV-seropositive.

This clone was recorded once. The chain is built from TRBV5-1 and TRBJ2-7; D is perhaps TRBD2 (6 bases). Per the germline V gene, CDR1 is SGHRS and CDR2 is YFSETQ. Deletions cut 2 bases from V and 4 bases from J, with 13 bases between. The CDR3 is 14 residues long. In DNA form, the CDR3 reads TGCGCCAGCAGCTTTTTGGGAGGAGAATACGAGCAGTACTTC. This translates into CASSFLGGEYEQYF.

This chain connects TRBV7-2 to TRBJ2-1; the match to TRBD2 covers 9 bases. Looked up from germline, CDR1 is SGHTA and CDR2 is FQGNSA. This CDR3 spans 12 amino acids. Losses at the gene ends were 5 bases for V and 13 bases for J; bases not matched to a gene: 6. CDR3 DNA: TGTGCCAGCAGCGAATTTAGCGGGAGTCAGTTCTTC. It translates to CASSEFSGSQFF.

This rearrangement joins TRBV5-1 to TRBJ2-1; 11 nucleotides align to TRBD2. Germline values: CDR1 SGHRS, CDR2 YFSETQ. The CDR3 length is 14 residues. The V gene end was trimmed by 4 bases and the J gene end by 7 bases; junction bases not matched to a gene: 4. CDR3 nucleotides: TGCGCCAGCAGCAAACTAGCGGGAGCGAATGAGCAGTTCTTC. It specifies CASSKLAGANEQFF. Supplemented by reference TRBV5-1 and TRBJ2-1, the full variable domain reads KAGVTQTPRYLIKTRGQQVTLSCSPISGHRSVSWYQQTPGQGLQFLFEYFSETQRNKGNFPGRFSGRQFSNSRSEMNVSTLELGDSALYLCASSKLAGANEQFFGPGTRLTVL.

DNA for the CDR3: TGTGCCTCCAGCGTAACAGATACGCAGTATTTT. Amino acids: CASSVTDTQYF. The genes are TRBV7-6 and TRBJ2-3, with D hard to call. Germline V gives CDR1 SGHVS, CDR2 FNYEAQ. The CDR3 runs 11 residues. Trimming removed 11 bases from V and 3 bases from J, with 9 bases in between. Drawing the rest from reference TRBV7-6 and TRBJ2-3, the complete variable domain is GAGVSQSPRYKVTKRGQDVALRCDPISGHVSLYWYRQALGQGPEFLTYFNYEAQQDKSGLPNDRFSAERPEGSISTLTIQRTEQRDSAMYRCASSVTDTQYFGPGTRLTVL.

The genes are TRBV5-8 and TRBJ2-1, with 10 bases fitting TRBD1. CDR1 and CDR2 from the germline V gene are SGHTS and YDEGEE. CDR3 size: 17 residues. V trimming: 5 bases; J trimming: 2 bases; junction bases outside the gene matches: 10. The CDR3 is CASSPGQGRFPYNEQFF. CDR3 sequence (DNA): TGTGCCAGCAGTCCGGGACAGGGGAGGTTCCCCTACAATGAGCAGTTCTTC.

The rearrangement uses TRBV5-4 and TRBJ1-5; a possible D gene is TRBD1 (5 bases). Germline assignment: CDR1 SGHNT and CDR2 YYREEE (reference sequence). V lost 9 bases, J lost 2 bases, and 15 bases lay in between. The CDR3 contains 14 residues. In DNA, the CDR3 is TGTGCCACCTCACGGGGGTACGGCAATCAGCCCCAGCATTTT. Its translation: CATSRGYGNQPQHF.

The chain has TRBV4-3 and TRBJ1-6; possibly TRBD1 for D (5 bases). V lost 2 bases and J lost 8, with 16 bases in between. Germline V gene data show CDR1 as LGHNA and CDR2 as YSLEER. The CDR3 contains 16 residues. The CDR3 here is CASSQQGTLIDSPLHF. The DNA of the CDR3 is TGCGCCAGCAGCCAACAGGGCACCCTAATTGATTCACCCCTCCACTTT.

The genes are TRBV5-5 and TRBJ1-1; the match to TRBD1 covers 8 bases. V lost 3 bases to trimming and J lost 6 bases; unmatched junction nucleotides: 1. The CDR3 sequence is 12 residues long. CDR1 is SGHKS, CDR2 YYEKEE, per germline (reference sequence). The CDR3 is CASSWTGSEAFF. The CDR3 region has the DNA TGTGCCAGCAGCTGGACAGGGTCTGAAGCTTTCTTT. The variable domain in full, completed from reference TRBV5-5 and TRBJ1-1, reads DAGVTQSPTHLIKTRGQQVTLRCSPISGHKSVSWYQQVLGQGPQFIFQYYEKEERGRGNFPDRFSARQFPNYSSELNVNALLLGDSALYLCASSWTGSEAFFGQGTRLTVV.

The chain employs TRBV5-6 and TRBJ2-4, with D possibly being TRBD2 (7 bases). CDR3 length: 15 amino acids. The V and J ends lost 4 bases and 1 base respectively, with 12 bases between them. CDR1 and CDR2 (germline): SGHDT, YYEEEE. The CDR3 region has the DNA TGTGCCAGCAGCCTCAAGGGGGGGGCCAAAAACATTCAGTACTTC. Encoded protein: CASSLKGGAKNIQYF.

The chain joins TRBV19 to TRBJ1-5; possible D gene TRBD1, 5 bases. Trimming stripped 3 bases from V and 0 bases from J, with 9 bases between. CDR1 and CDR2 (germline): LNHDA, SQIVND (reference sequence). This CDR3 comprises 15 residues. CDR3 sequence reads: CASSIGTYSNQPQHF. In DNA form, the CDR3 reads TGTGCCAGTAGTATTGGGACTTATAGCAATCAGCCCCAGCATTTT.